Listed below are T cell receptor beta chains from one sample, sequenced in a study of T-cell reconstitution after alpha-beta-depleted transplantation in children. TCRdb independently ran MiXCR on the PCR reads; one entry per CDR3 protein. Here the sample spans 350,000 to 500,000 distinct CDR3 sequences, roughly two fifths being singletons. The source was PBMCs, collected before TCRalphabeta/CD19-depleted stem cell transplant. These TCRs come from a girl aged 2 to 9 with aplastic anemia, due to receive a stem cell transplant. Both conserved end residues are part of each CDR3. Each record gives: V gene, D gene, clone size, CDR3 length, J gene, CDR3 protein, CDR3 DNA. A D gene is named only where the DNA matches it firmly. Rows give clone size only sometimes, using once, few, many, or a class for an expanded clone.

TRBV20-1,-,many,15,TRBJ2-5,CSARASGGEQETQYF,TGCAGTGCTAGGGCCTCTGGGGGAGAGCAAGAGACCCAGTACTTC
TRBV6-5,-,-,18,TRBJ1-1,CASSYSGGALGGNTEAFF,TGTGCCAGCAGTTACTCGGGGGGGGCGCTCGGGGGTAACACTGAAGCTTTCTTT
TRBV29-1,-,-,15,TRBJ2-5,CSVEDRVQGQETQYF,TGCAGCGTTGAAGATCGAGTGCAGGGGCAAGAGACCCAGTACTTC
TRBV20-1,TRBD1,-,15,TRBJ2-7,CSARDTTGAPFEQYF,TGCAGTGCTAGGGACACGACAGGGGCCCCCTTCGAGCAGTACTTC
TRBV7-2,-,many,15,TRBJ2-5,CASSLAGPYQETQYF,TGTGCCAGCAGCTTAGCGGGTCCTTACCAAGAGACCCAGTACTTC
TRBV5-1,-,many,15,TRBJ2-3,CASSLYPGGTDTQYF,TGCGCCAGCAGCTTGTATCCCGGAGGCACAGATACGCAGTATTTT
TRBV20-1,-,-,14,TRBJ1-3,CSARSGRVGNTIYF,TGCAGTGCTAGATCGGGCAGGGTTGGAAACACCATATATTTT
TRBV15,TRBD2,many,18,TRBJ2-3,CATSRDSETGGPRDTQYF,TGTGCCACCAGCAGAGATAGCGAGACGGGAGGGCCTAGGGATACGCAGTATTTT
TRBV6-6,TRBD1,many,13,TRBJ2-7,CASSRDRGYEQYF,TGTGCCAGCAGCCGGGACAGGGGCTACGAGCAGTACTTC
TRBV12-3/TRBV12-4,-,-,13,TRBJ2-1,CASSFLERDEQFF,TGTGCCAGCAGTTTCCTTGAGCGGGATGAGCAGTTCTTC
TRBV12-3/TRBV12-4,-,few,15,TRBJ1-2,CASSFAERGLYGYTF,TGTGCCAGCAGTTTCGCGGAGAGGGGCCTGTATGGCTACACCTTC
TRBV20-1,TRBD1,-,13,TRBJ1-4,CSASRAGGEKLFF,TGCAGTGCTAGTAGGGCAGGGGGTGAAAAACTGTTTTTT
TRBV4-1,-,many,14,TRBJ1-4,CASSQGVSYEKLFF,TGCGCCAGCAGCCAGGGGGTATCGTATGAAAAACTGTTTTTT
TRBV28,TRBD1,-,13,TRBJ2-7,CASTLTGTYEQYF,TGTGCCAGCACCCTGACAGGGACCTACGAGCAGTACTTC
TRBV5-1,-,-,15,TRBJ1-5,CASSLFGAQDQPQHF,TGCGCCAGCAGCTTATTCGGCGCTCAGGATCAGCCCCAGCATTTT
TRBV7-6,TRBD2,few,14,TRBJ2-1,CASSPSGNRGEQFF,TGTGCCAGCAGCCCTAGCGGGAACCGAGGCGAGCAGTTCTTC
TRBV20-1,-,-,14,TRBJ2-3,CSASRGGRTDTQYF,TGCAGTGCTTCCCGCGGGGGCCGCACAGATACGCAGTATTTT
TRBV6-1,-,-,15,TRBJ2-7,CASLLKDWSSYEQYF,TGTGCCAGCCTACTCAAAGACTGGAGCTCCTACGAGCAGTACTTC
TRBV6-5,TRBD2,-,17,TRBJ2-3,CASSYSKGREDTDTQYF,TGTGCCAGCAGTTACTCGAAGGGGCGGGAGGATACAGATACGCAGTATTTT
TRBV20-1,TRBD1,-,14,TRBJ1-5,CSARARGMDQPQHF,TGCAGTGCTAGAGCCAGGGGGATGGATCAGCCCCAGCATTTT
TRBV7-3,-,-,17,TRBJ2-6,CASSPQVQGSGANVLTF,TGTGCCAGCAGCCCCCAGGTACAGGGATCTGGGGCCAACGTCCTGACTTTC
TRBV5-1,-,-,15,TRBJ2-2,CASSLPRGETGELFF,TGCGCCAGCAGCTTGCCCAGGGGAGAGACCGGGGAGCTGTTTTTT
TRBV7-9,-,many,16,TRBJ2-7,CASSLTGTKGGYEQYF,TGTGCCAGCAGCTTAACAGGCACTAAAGGGGGCTACGAGCAGTACTTC
TRBV20-1,-,-,17,TRBJ2-1,CSARKGTGASSYNEQFF,TGCAGTGCTAGAAAAGGCACGGGCGCGAGCTCCTACAATGAGCAGTTCTTC
TRBV20-1,TRBD1,-,15,TRBJ1-5,CSAGGQIYSNQPQHF,TGCAGTGCGGGGGGACAGATTTATAGCAATCAGCCCCAGCATTTT
TRBV20-1,-,-,11,TRBJ2-5,CSAPTKITQYF,TGCAGTGCTCCTACCAAAATAACCCAGTACTTC
TRBV7-9,TRBD1,few,14,TRBJ1-6,CASRYSTGSSPLHF,TGTGCCAGCAGATATTCGACAGGGAGTTCACCCCTCCACTTT
TRBV5-1,-,-,14,TRBJ2-3,CASSSPLHTDTQYF,TGCGCCAGCAGCTCCCCGTTGCACACAGATACGCAGTATTTT
TRBV5-1,TRBD2,few,16,TRBJ2-7,CASSLRAGGIYYEQYF,TGCGCCAGCAGCCTTCGTGCGGGGGGGATATACTACGAGCAGTACTTC
TRBV12-3/TRBV12-4,-,many,14,TRBJ2-2,CATTDGSYPGELFF,TGTGCCACCACTGATGGGTCGTATCCCGGGGAGCTGTTTTTT
TRBV6-5,-,-,11,TRBJ1-1,CASGRSSEAFF,TGTGCCAGCGGTCGGTCCTCTGAAGCTTTCTTT
TRBV7-2,-,many,17,TRBJ1-5,CASSLAPGRSGNQPQHF,TGTGCCAGCAGCCTGGCCCCCGGAAGAAGTGGCAATCAGCCCCAGCATTTT
TRBV5-6,TRBD1,few,14,TRBJ2-4,CASSWGQGSSIQYF,TGTGCCAGCAGCTGGGGACAGGGTTCAAGCATTCAGTACTTC
TRBV3-1,-,few,13,TRBJ1-2,CASSPQNNYGYTF,TGTGCCAGCAGCCCACAGAATAACTATGGCTACACCTTC
TRBV5-5,-,few,12,TRBJ2-1,CASSFPEDEQFF,TGTGCCAGCAGCTTCCCAGAGGATGAGCAGTTCTTC
TRBV20-1,TRBD1,many,13,TRBJ1-4,CSAPTGKGEKLFF,TGCAGTGCCCCGACAGGGAAAGGAGAAAAACTGTTTTTT
TRBV9,TRBD2,-,16,TRBJ2-1,CASSVGPGLARNEQFF,TGTGCCAGCAGCGTGGGGCCGGGACTAGCCCGGAATGAGCAGTTCTTC
TRBV4-1,TRBD2,few,15,TRBJ2-1,CASSQSREGYNEQFF,TGCGCCAGCAGCCAATCTCGGGAGGGATACAATGAGCAGTTCTTC
TRBV20-1,-,once,14,TRBJ2-1,CSARGNSGYNEQFF,TGCAGTGCTAGAGGGAATAGCGGCTACAATGAGCAGTTCTTC
TRBV15,-,-,13,TRBJ2-7,CATSKPSSYEQYF,TGTGCCACCAGCAAACCTAGCTCCTACGAGCAGTACTTC
TRBV7-9,-,few,14,TRBJ1-2,CASSLDRTGAGYTF,TGTGCCAGCAGCTTGGACAGAACGGGTGCTGGCTACACCTTC
TRBV5-1,TRBD2,many,16,TRBJ2-1,CASSSAGGSSYNEQFF,TGCGCCAGCAGCTCAGCGGGAGGGAGCTCCTACAATGAGCAGTTCTTC
TRBV3-1,TRBD2,-,17,TRBJ2-2,CASSQGRLADSARELFF,TGTGCCAGCAGCCAAGGCAGACTAGCGGACTCTGCGCGGGAGCTGTTTTTT
TRBV11-2,-,few,14,TRBJ2-3,CASSLVSRRDTQYF,TGTGCCAGCAGCTTAGTAAGCAGAAGAGATACGCAGTATTTT
TRBV24-1,-,few,12,TRBJ1-6,CAVGWNGSPLHF,TGTGCCGTCGGCTGGAATGGTTCACCCCTCCACTTT